The 10 T cell receptor beta chains reported below all come from one sample, sequenced in a study of T-cell memory formation after mild COVID-19. Each CDR3 protein gets one entry after TCRdb re-called the 5' RACE reads with MiXCR. The sample yields under 450,000 distinct CDR3 sequences, 20% to 25% seen once. Material: PBMCs or a T cell subset sorted from them (not recorded which). The origin of the receptors is a man aged 18 to 29 who had mild COVID-19 (a few samples of this study predate the infection). Cell type and time point are not known.

This clonotype has more than one count but fewer than ten. The chain is built from TRBV27 and TRBJ1-5, with TRBD1 identical over 7 bases. Losses at the gene ends were 8 bases for V and 5 bases for J; bases not matched to a gene: 15. Looked up from germline, CDR1 is MNHEY and CDR2 is SMNVEV (reference sequence). This CDR3 has 16 amino acids. CDR3 coding DNA: TGTGCCAGCGGCGAGGGGGCCCTGAAACAATATCAGCCCCAGCATTTT. Its protein product is CASGEGALKQYQPQHF.

This clonotype has a count of ten or more. The chain combines TRBV6-5 with TRBJ1-2; 8 bases fit TRBD1. With V trimmed by 6 bases and J by 3 bases, 6 bases remained unmatched. The CDR3 has 14 residues. CDR1 is MNHEY and CDR2 is SVGAGI in the germline V gene. DNA of the CDR3: TGTGCCAGCAGAGTGACAGGGGTTGACTATGGCTACACCTTC. Translated, it gives CASRVTGVDYGYTF.

Many counts were recorded for this clonotype. The chain employs TRBV7-2 and TRBJ2-3; D ambiguous. The ends were cut back, 1 base at V and 1 base at J, with 9 bases in the middle. CDR1 is SGHTA, CDR2 FQGNSA, per germline. The CDR3 spans 15 residues. CDR3 residues: CASSLGGLRTDTQYF. The DNA of the CDR3 is TGTGCCAGCAGCTTAGGAGGTCTCCGCACAGATACGCAGTATTTT. The variable domain in full, with the rest retrieved from reference TRBV7-2 and TRBJ2-3, is GAGVSQSPSNKVTEKGKDVELRCDPISGHTALYWYRQSLGQGLEFLIYFQGNSAPDKSGLPSDRFSAERTGGSVSTLTIQRTQQEDSAVYLCASSLGGLRTDTQYFGPGTRLTVL.

The chain carries TRBV27 and TRBJ2-3; D uncertain. The germline CDR1 and CDR2 sequences are MNHEY and SMNVEV (reference sequence). With 1 base removed from V and 2 bases from J, the gap between germline ends came to 13 bases. The CDR3 totals 16 residues. The CDR3 is CASSLLDSSTTDTQYF. CDR3 sequence (DNA): TGTGCCAGCAGTTTATTAGACTCCTCAACCACAGATACGCAGTATTTT.

This clonotype was counted between two and nine times. V is TRBV28 and J is TRBJ2-7; TRBD2 matches at 8 bases. Germline lookup yields CDR1 MDHEN and CDR2 SYDVKM. V shed 6 bases and J 3 bases; nucleotides not matched to a gene: 13. The CDR3 loop spans 16 amino acids. CDR3 in DNA: TGTGCCAGCAGCATAGCGGGGAGGGTCGTAAGCTACGAGCAGTACTTC. Translated, it gives CASSIAGRVVSYEQYF.

The chain combines TRBV29-1 with TRBJ2-1; D gene ambiguous. The CDR3 consists of 12 residues. The ends were cut back, 4 bases at V and 2 bases at J, with 6 bases in the middle. Germline values: CDR1 SQVTM, CDR2 ANQGSEA. The CDR3 spells CSVGRTYNEQFF. CDR3 sequence (DNA): TGCAGCGTTGGGCGGACCTACAATGAGCAGTTCTTC.

This rearrangement joins TRBV7-4 to TRBJ2-5, with TRBD2 matching 10 bases. CDR3 size: 15 residues. The V gene's germline CDR1 is SGHVT and CDR2 SQSDAQ. The V and J ends lost 1 base and 6 bases, in that order; junction bases with no gene match: 5. For the CDR3, the DNA is TGTGCCAGCAGCTTAGGAGCGGGGGGGCTAAAGACCCAGTACTTC. Amino acid sequence: CASSLGAGGLKTQYF.

This chain connects TRBV7-9 to TRBJ2-3; possibly TRBD1 for D (6 bases). The length of the CDR3 is 13 residues. With 3 bases removed from V and 4 bases from J, the gap between germline ends came to 8 bases. Looked up from germline, CDR1 is SEHNR and CDR2 is FQNEAQ (reference sequence). CDR3 nucleotide sequence: TGTGCCAGCAGCTTGGGGACATCAGATACGCAGTATTTT. It codes for CASSLGTSDTQYF.

The chain joins TRBV27 to TRBJ1-5; possibly TRBD1 for D (6 bases). The CDR3 has 15 residues. Trimming took 5 bases from V and 3 from J, leaving 14 bases between them. Germline lookup yields CDR1 MNHEY and CDR2 SMNVEV (reference sequence). The CDR3 loop is CASSNTQGFNQPQHF. The CDR3 DNA reads TGTGCCAGCAGTAATACACAGGGATTCAATCAGCCCCAGCATTTT.

This clonotype was seen a handful of times. The chain uses TRBV4-2 and TRBJ2-4, with 10 bases fitting TRBD1. Per the germline V gene, CDR1 is LGHNA and CDR2 is YNFKEQ. The CDR3 extends over 16 amino acids. Losses at the gene ends were 4 bases for V and 5 bases for J; bases not matched to a gene: 8. CDR3 amino acids: CASSRRDRGYENIQYF. CDR3 DNA sequence: TGTGCCAGCAGCCGGCGGGACAGGGGATATGAAAACATTCAGTACTTC.